These 22 T cell receptor beta chains originate from one sample sequenced in a study of blood T cell repertoires in COVID-19. TCRdb keeps only in-frame clones here, not all; method: immunoSEQ multiplex PCR. Of 70,000 or so clones listed, about 88% were seen once; the top ten hold 3.5% to 5%. Material for sequencing was peripheral blood. Receptors originate from a man between 65 and 80 years old with active COVID-19.

The chain joins TRBV3-1 (or the pseudogene TRBV3-2) to TRBJ2-1; TRBD2 aligns across 13 bases. In germline, CDR1 is LGHDT, CDR2 YNNKEL (reference sequence). J was trimmed by 10 bases and V by 7 bases; bases with no gene match: 10. The CDR3 contains 15 residues. CDR3 residues: CASTLTSGRAGEQFF. Here the CDR3 DNA reads TGTGCCAGCACCCTTACTAGCGGGAGGGCCGGGGAGCAGTTCTTC.

This chain connects TRBV30 to TRBJ2-7; 7 bases agree with TRBD2. Per the germline V gene, CDR1 is GTSNPN and CDR2 is SVGIG (reference sequence). CDR3 length equals 13 residues. CDR3 loop: CAAGGLGPYEQYF. The CDR3 DNA reads as TGTGCTGCCGGAGGACTAGGACCCTACGAGCAGTACTTC.

This chain links TRBV5-6 with TRBJ1-3; 12 bases line up with TRBD1. Germline V gene lookup returns CDR1 SGHDT and CDR2 YYEEEE. The length of the CDR3 is 16 residues. V lost 2 bases and J lost 2; bases outside the gene matches: 2. CDR3: CASSFGTGGAGNTIYF. The CDR3 DNA sequence: TGTGCCAGCAGCTTTGGGACAGGGGGCGCTGGAAACACCATATATTTT.

DNA of the CDR3: TGTGCCAGCAGCTTGTTGGGACAGGGGTGGTATGGCTACACCTTC. Protein: CASSLLGQGWYGYTF. The chain has TRBV5-6 and TRBJ1-2, with TRBD1 identical over 10 bases. From germline, CDR1 is SGHDT and CDR2 YYEEEE. The CDR3 is 15 amino acids. V lost 1 base to trimming and J lost 5 bases; unmatched junction nucleotides: 5.

V usage is TRBV6-1 and J usage is TRBJ2-5, with 8 bases lining up with TRBD2. The CDR3 length is 16 residues. Germline trimming cut 3 bases from V and 1 base from J; bases unmatched to any gene: 7. CDR1 is MNHNS, CDR2 SASEGT, per germline. The chain's CDR3 is CASSDTPAGGQETQYF. The CDR3 DNA is TGTGCCAGCAGTGATACCCCGGCGGGGGGCCAAGAGACCCAGTACTTC.

The rearrangement uses TRBV24-1 and TRBJ2-2, with TRBD1 identical over 9 bases. CDR3 length: 15 residues. The trim removed 5 bases at V and 4 bases at J, leaving 4 bases unmatched. Germline V gives CDR1 KGHDR, CDR2 SFDVKD. In nucleotides, the CDR3 is TGTGCCACCAGTGTACGACAGGGGGGCACCGGGGAGCTGTTTTTT. This codes for CATSVRQGGTGELFF.

V is TRBV4-1 and J is TRBJ2-1; 7 nucleotides line up with TRBD2. The CDR3 runs to 17 residues. Unmatched junction bases numbered 12, after V lost 0 bases and J lost 7 bases. In germline, CDR1 is MGHRA, CDR2 YSYEKL. The CDR3 bases are TGCGCCAGCAGCCAAGAGGTGGCGGGAGTGGTGGGAAATGAGCAGTTCTTC. This encodes CASSQEVAGVVGNEQFF.

This rearrangement joins TRBV3-1 (or the pseudogene TRBV3-2) to TRBJ1-1; the D gene is possibly TRBD1 (6 bases). The V end lost 0 bases, the J end lost 8 bases, and 25 bases lay between the germline ends. This CDR3 region has 18 residues. Germline CDR1 reads LGHDT; CDR2 reads YNNKEL (reference sequence). In nucleotides, the CDR3 is TGTGCCAGCAGCCAAGATTTGTATAGGTTCACGGGGGGCGCGGAAGCTTTCTTT. This gives the protein CASSQDLYRFTGGAEAFF.

The V call is TRBV9, the J call TRBJ2-7, with D possibly TRBD2 on 7 matching bases. CDR3 length: 17 amino acids. Trimming took 0 bases from V and 6 from J, leaving 22 bases between them. Per the germline V gene, CDR1 is SGDLS and CDR2 is YYNGEE. CDR3: CASSVAMGGLADAEQYF. CDR3 nucleotide sequence: TGTGCCAGCAGCGTAGCTATGGGGGGGCTAGCGGATGCCGAGCAGTACTTC.

The chain employs TRBV29-1 and TRBJ2-2; 9 bases are shared with TRBD2. CDR1 and CDR2 (germline): SQVTM, ANQGSEA. The CDR3 is 18 amino acids. V was pared by 3 bases and J by 4 bases, with 15 bases of the junction left unmatched. The CDR3 spells CSVDGLWGAGGGTGELFF. Written as DNA, the CDR3 is TGCAGCGTTGACGGCCTTTGGGGTGCGGGAGGGGGCACCGGGGAGCTGTTTTTT.

A remark on this clone: An end of the junction differs from the germline gene, which may be a read error. In DNA, the CDR3 is TGTGCCAGCAGCGTCGTACTGCGCTTC. Its protein product is CASSVVLRF. The gene calls are TRBV7-2 and TRBJ2-7, with no clear D. CDR3 length equals 9 residues. CDR1 is SGHTA, CDR2 FQGNSA, per germline.

This rearrangement joins TRBV5-1 to TRBJ1-4; no reliable D call. The V end was cut by 7 bases, the J end by 8 bases, with 6 bases between. CDR1 and CDR2 (germline): SGHRS, YFSETQ. The CDR3 covers 10 residues. The CDR3 sequence: CASEEEKLFF. DNA for the CDR3: TGCGCCAGCGAGGAGGAAAAACTGTTTTTT.

This chain connects TRBV11-3 to TRBJ2-3; 9 bases are a match to TRBD2. Germline V gives CDR1 SGHNT, CDR2 YENEEA. V shed 4 bases and J 6 bases; nucleotides not matched to a gene: 11. The CDR3 covers 16 residues. CDR3 protein: CASSSPPAGGGDTQYF. Here the CDR3 DNA reads TGTGCCAGCAGCTCGCCCCCGGCGGGAGGGGGGGATACGCAGTATTTT.

The genes are TRBV24-1 and TRBJ2-1, with D perhaps TRBD2 (6 bases). The CDR3 extends over 13 amino acids. Germline V CDR1 and CDR2: KGHDR, SFDVKD. The V end was cut by 9 bases, the J end by 5 bases, with 13 bases between. CDR3 DNA: TGTGCCACCCGGGCTAGCGCGAACAATGAGCAGTTCTTC. Protein sequence: CATRASANNEQFF.

The rearrangement uses TRBV6-7 and TRBJ2-7; TRBD2 agrees at 9 bases. TRBV6-7 is known as an ORF, though its function is uncertain. The CDR3 contains 15 residues. V dropped 3 bases and J dropped 3; count of bases not matched to a gene: 6. The chain's CDR3 is CASSYCGSGSYEQYF. DNA of the CDR3: TGTGCCAGCAGTTATTGTGGTAGCGGGAGCTACGAGCAGTACTTC.

The genes are TRBV11-3 and TRBJ2-1, with TRBD2 matching over 12 bases. The J segment lost 10 bases and the V segment lost 5 bases, leaving 3 bases of the junction unmatched. Germline lookup yields CDR1 SGHNT and CDR2 YENEEA. This CDR3 has 13 residues. The CDR3, as DNA: TGTGCCAGCAGCCCGGGGACTAGCGGGGAGCAGTTCTTC. This sequence encodes CASSPGTSGEQFF.

This clone has just one count. The chain uses TRBV6-1 and TRBJ2-1, with a possible D match to TRBD1 (5 bases). Germline V gene sequence: CDR1 MNHNS, CDR2 SASEGT. The CDR3 is 12 amino acids. The ends were cut back, 3 bases at V and 8 bases at J, with 8 bases in the middle. The CDR3 is CASSDRADEQFF. The CDR3 coding sequence is TGTGCCAGCAGTGACAGGGCGGATGAGCAGTTCTTC.

Here the CDR3 DNA reads TGTGCCAGCTCGACTAGCCAGACTGAGACCCAGTACTTC. As protein: CASSTSQTETQYF. This sequence joins TRBV7-2 and TRBJ2-5, with TRBD2 identical over 7 bases. With V trimmed by 8 bases and J by 5 bases, 8 bases remained unmatched. The CDR3 covers 13 residues. In germline, CDR1 is SGHTA, CDR2 FQGNSA. Drawing the rest from reference TRBV7-2 and TRBJ2-5, the complete variable domain is GAGVSQSPSNKVTEKGKDVELRCDPISGHTALYWYRQSLGQGLEFLIYFQGNSAPDKSGLPSDRFSAERTGGSVSTLTIQRTQQEDSAVYLCASSTSQTETQYFGPGTRLLVL.

The chain links TRBV5-1 to TRBJ2-2; 9 bases match TRBD2. The CDR3 contains 17 residues. With V trimmed by 7 bases and J by 5 bases, 15 bases remained unmatched. CDR1 and CDR2 from the germline V gene are SGHRS and YFSETQ. The CDR3 loop is CASSSAPSGRWTGELFF. CDR3 nucleotide sequence: TGCGCCAGCTCTTCGGCCCCAAGCGGGAGGTGGACCGGGGAGCTGTTTTTT.

The table lists this clone with a few counts. The V and J genes are TRBV6-6 and TRBJ2-6; D is perhaps TRBD2 (6 bases). Germline V CDR1 and CDR2: MNHNY, SVGAGI (reference sequence). V was pared by 5 bases and J by 3 bases, with 17 bases between. This CDR3 region has 17 residues. CDR3 in DNA: TGTGCCAGCAGTCGCCCCACACTAGCTCTTGGGGCCAACGTCCTGACTTTC. It specifies CASSRPTLALGANVLTF.

This sequence joins TRBV7-2 and TRBJ2-5; maybe TRBD1 (5 bases). The CDR3 is 16 amino acids. Per germline, CDR1 SGHTA and CDR2 FQGNSA. The V end lost 3 bases, the J end lost 5 bases, and 19 bases lay between the germline ends. CDR3 in amino acids: CASSLVRGQGGETQYF. DNA for the CDR3: TGTGCCAGCAGCTTGGTTCGTGGGCAGGGTGGCGAGACCCAGTACTTC.

The chain carries TRBV30 and TRBJ2-5, with TRBD2 matching over 8 bases. This CDR3 has 15 residues. V lost 3 bases, J lost 5 bases, and 11 bases stayed unmatched. CDR1 and CDR2 (germline): GTSNPN, SVGIG (reference sequence). The DNA of the CDR3 is TGTGCCTGGAGCGCGGGACTAGGGGGAGGGGAGACCCAGTACTTC. Its protein is CAWSAGLGGGETQYF.